This T cell receptor (beta chain) emerged from a study of T cell changes during pregnancy in multiple sclerosis. Trimming took off 7 bases at V and 6 bases at J, with 11 bases between the two ends. The CDR3 covers 12 residues. Germline CDR1 and CDR2: SGHTS and YDEGEE. Only in-frame clones appear in the TCRdb table, and some are missing; sequencing was by immunoSEQ multiplex PCR. The table records tens of thousands of clones, roughly 90% of them present only once. J is TRBJ1-5 and V is TRBV5-8; perhaps TRBD1 as D (5 bases). This receptor was taken from a female donor with multiple sclerosis, enrolled in a pregnancy study. Sequenced material: CD8+ T cells from peripheral blood mononuclear cells, taken before pregnancy. CDR3: CASSQGGQPQHF. The CDR3, as DNA: TGTGCCAGCTCCCAGGGAGGTCAGCCCCAGCATTTT.